Listed below are T cell receptor beta chains from one sample, sequenced in a study of T cells after yellow fever vaccination. TCRdb called the 5' RACE reads again in MiXCR, with one record for every CDR3 protein. The table shows around 310,000 distinct CDR3 sequences, with 3.5% to 4.5% occurring only once. Sample: PBMCs, taken 15 days after the yellow fever booster vaccination. The receptors stem from a man aged 18 to 29 who received the YFV17D yellow fever vaccine. CDR3s include the opening cysteine and the closing phenylalanine or tryptophan. The D gene is left open where the match is weak. Part of the rows lack a size; the others show once, few, many or a class for expanded clones.

clone_size	d_call	v_call	j_call	cdr3_aa	cdr3_nt
NA	NA	TRBV28	TRBJ2-6	CASSIGTGSSGANVLTF	TGTGCCAGCAGTATCGGGACGGGGAGCTCTGGGGCCAACGTCCTGACTTTC
NA	NA	TRBV5-5	TRBJ1-6	CASSLDPGWFSPLHF	TGTGCCAGCAGCTTGGATCCAGGGTGGTTTTCACCCCTCCACTTT
NA	NA	TRBV7-2	TRBJ1-2	CASSSRDIAGYTF	TGTGCCAGCAGCTCTCGGGACATTGCTGGCTACACCTTC
few	NA	TRBV5-1	TRBJ2-5	CASREGGGAETQYF	TGCGCCAGCAGGGAAGGGGGGGGCGCAGAGACCCAGTACTTC
many	NA	TRBV20-1	TRBJ2-5	CSASSSQETQYF	TGCAGTGCTAGTTCCAGCCAAGAGACCCAGTACTTC
NA	TRBD1	TRBV28	TRBJ1-1	CASSKDRFEAFF	TGTGCCAGCAGCAAGGACAGGTTTGAAGCTTTCTTT
NA	TRBD2	TRBV7-2	TRBJ2-3	CASSLAGTSGSSTDTQYF	TGTGCCAGCAGCTTAGCCGGGACTAGCGGGAGTAGCACAGATACGCAGTATTTT
NA	NA	TRBV10-3	TRBJ2-7	CAIRVDSGNEQYF	TGTGCCATCAGGGTGGACAGTGGAAACGAGCAGTACTTC
many	TRBD1	TRBV7-8	TRBJ2-4	CASSSGGDPAKNIQYF	TGTGCCAGCAGCTCAGGGGGCGACCCTGCCAAAAACATTCAGTACTTC
many	NA	TRBV20-1	TRBJ1-1	CSALGVRNTEAFF	TGCAGTGCTTTAGGGGTGAGGAACACTGAAGCTTTCTTT
few	NA	TRBV5-1	TRBJ1-2	CASSLAGNQGRYGYTF	TGCGCCAGCAGCTTGGCCGGGAATCAGGGACGGTATGGCTACACCTTC
many	TRBD2	TRBV12-3/TRBV12-4	TRBJ2-7	CASNRGGSSYEQYF	TGTGCCAGCAATCGAGGCGGGAGCTCCTACGAGCAGTACTTC
many	NA	TRBV7-8	TRBJ2-3	CASSPYRLRTDTQYF	TGTGCCAGCAGCCCCTACAGGTTGCGCACAGATACGCAGTATTTT
many	NA	TRBV7-3	TRBJ2-3	CASSSAPTDTQYF	TGTGCCAGCAGCTCAGCCCCCACAGATACGCAGTATTTT
many	NA	TRBV18	TRBJ2-5	CASSPPGQETQYF	TGTGCCAGCTCACCACCAGGACAAGAGACCCAGTACTTC
NA	NA	TRBV20-1	TRBJ2-7	CSAKGPVAYEQYF	TGCAGTGCAAAGGGGCCCGTAGCCTACGAGCAGTACTTC
many	NA	TRBV5-1	TRBJ2-3	CASRGGPFQGTDTQYF	TGCGCCAGCAGGGGAGGGCCCTTTCAGGGGACAGATACGCAGTATTTT
few	NA	TRBV5-1	TRBJ1-2	CASSLERDIGGGYTF	TGCGCCAGCAGCTTGGAAAGGGACATAGGAGGTGGCTACACCTTC
many	TRBD2	TRBV5-1	TRBJ2-3	CASSLSGLITDTQYF	TGCGCCAGCAGCCTTTCGGGACTAATCACAGATACGCAGTATTTT
many	NA	TRBV6-1	TRBJ1-2	CASSEGPDLYGYTF	TGTGCCAGCAGTGAAGGCCCGGATCTCTATGGCTACACCTTC
NA	NA	TRBV7-8	TRBJ2-7	CASSPGWGGYEQYF	TGTGCCAGCAGCCCCGGTTGGGGAGGTTACGAGCAGTACTTC
NA	NA	TRBV7-3	TRBJ2-7	CASSLRGADEQYF	TGTGCCAGCAGCTTACGGGGGGCCGACGAGCAGTACTTC
few	NA	TRBV10-3	TRBJ2-6	CAISTAGQTGANVLTF	TGTGCCATCAGTACCGCAGGACAGACTGGGGCCAACGTCCTGACTTTC
NA	NA	TRBV7-2	TRBJ1-4	CASSPEVGVSIRLFF	TGTGCCAGCAGCCCGGAAGTCGGAGTCTCTATACGGCTGTTTTTT
many	NA	TRBV10-3	TRBJ2-1	CAITRRRGSYNEQFF	TGTGCCATCACTCGCAGGCGGGGCTCCTACAATGAGCAGTTCTTC
few	NA	TRBV18	TRBJ2-3	CASSPISSSTDTQYF	TGTGCCAGCTCACCAATCTCTTCTAGCACAGATACGCAGTATTTT
many	NA	TRBV10-3	TRBJ2-5	CAIGGSLDETQYF	TGTGCCATCGGGGGGAGCCTTGACGAGACCCAGTACTTC
many	NA	TRBV30	TRBJ2-1	CAWRHTQTRPFF	TGTGCCTGGAGACACACCCAAACGCGCCCGTTCTTC
many	TRBD1	TRBV12-3/TRBV12-4	TRBJ2-5	CASSLQGVETQYF	TGTGCCAGCAGCCTCCAGGGGGTTGAGACCCAGTACTTC
many	NA	TRBV5-6	TRBJ1-2	CASSGRDGVRRYGYTF	TGTGCCAGCAGCGGCCGGGACGGAGTAAGAAGGTATGGCTACACCTTC
few	TRBD2	TRBV7-3	TRBJ2-2	CASSLGARGAGELFF	TGTGCCAGCAGCTTAGGAGCGCGGGGGGCCGGGGAGCTGTTTTTT
many	NA	TRBV5-1	TRBJ2-7	CASSTGTRYEQYF	TGCGCCAGCAGCACCGGGACACGGTACGAGCAGTACTTC
many	TRBD1	TRBV6-6	TRBJ1-2	CASSYRGGNENYGYTF	TGTGCCAGCAGTTATCGAGGGGGCAACGAAAACTATGGCTACACCTTC
few	NA	TRBV4-3	TRBJ1-2	CASSQDLFGGTYGYTF	TGCGCCAGCAGCCAAGATCTTTTCGGGGGCACCTATGGCTACACCTTC
many	TRBD1	TRBV7-9	TRBJ1-1	CASSLDLGQGNTEAFF	TGTGCCAGCAGCTTAGACCTGGGACAGGGGAACACTGAAGCTTTCTTT
NA	NA	TRBV29-1	TRBJ2-1	CSVEEFRVGSEQFF	TGCAGCGTTGAAGAATTTCGGGTGGGCAGCGAGCAGTTCTTC
many	NA	TRBV20-1	TRBJ2-3	CSARDDGDTQYF	TGCAGTGCTAGAGATGACGGAGATACGCAGTATTTT
many	TRBD2	TRBV5-1	TRBJ2-5	CASSLAEAGIQETQYF	TGCGCCAGCAGCTTGGCCGAAGCGGGGATCCAAGAGACCCAGTACTTC
few	NA	TRBV6-2/TRBV6-3	TRBJ2-1	CASTKSGTYFNEQFF	TGTGCCAGCACTAAGAGCGGTACATACTTCAATGAGCAGTTCTTC
few	NA	TRBV9	TRBJ2-1	CASTTGASSYNEQFF	TGTGCCAGCACTACGGGGGCGAGCTCCTACAATGAGCAGTTCTTC
many	NA	TRBV5-1	TRBJ1-5	CASSLGPGHSNQPQHF	TGCGCCAGCAGCTTGGGTCCAGGTCATAGCAATCAGCCCCAGCATTTT
NA	NA	TRBV4-3	TRBJ1-5	CASSQDPTDNQPQHF	TGCGCCAGCAGCCAAGATCCCACAGACAATCAGCCCCAGCATTTT
many	NA	TRBV7-2	TRBJ2-2	CASSLAGDTGELFF	TGTGCCAGCAGCTTAGCGGGGGACACCGGGGAGCTGTTTTTT
many	NA	TRBV4-1	TRBJ2-5	CASSLQGTYKETQYF	TGCGCCAGCAGCCTCCAGGGGACTTACAAAGAGACCCAGTACTTC
many	NA	TRBV25-1	TRBJ2-7	CASIGVYEQYF	TGTGCCAGCATCGGAGTCTACGAGCAGTACTTC
NA	NA	TRBV7-9	TRBJ1-1	CASSPLKSNTEAFF	TGTGCCAGCAGCCCGCTAAAATCTAACACTGAAGCTTTCTTT
NA	NA	TRBV7-2	TRBJ2-2	CASSLGGPSPGELFF	TGTGCCAGCAGCTTAGGCGGCCCTTCCCCCGGGGAGCTGTTTTTT
NA	NA	TRBV5-4	TRBJ2-7	CASSPYGGAYEQYF	TGTGCCAGCAGCCCCTATGGCGGCGCCTACGAGCAGTACTTC
many	NA	TRBV20-1	TRBJ1-4	CSAWSGEKLFF	TGCAGTGCGTGGTCGGGGGAAAAACTGTTTTTT
many	TRBD2	TRBV10-3	TRBJ2-3	CAISDLAGGGTDTQYF	TGTGCCATCAGTGATCTAGCGGGGGGCGGCACAGATACGCAGTATTTT
NA	TRBD2	TRBV5-1	TRBJ2-5	CASSLVSGGVQETQYF	TGCGCCAGCAGCTTGGTTAGCGGGGGGGTCCAAGAGACCCAGTACTTC
NA	TRBD2	TRBV20-1	TRBJ2-1	CSARAGVAGGDEQFF	TGCAGTGCTAGAGCCGGAGTAGCGGGGGGGGATGAGCAGTTCTTC
NA	NA	TRBV19	TRBJ1-5	CASSIWQANQPQHF	TGTGCCAGTAGTATATGGCAGGCCAATCAGCCCCAGCATTTT